This T cell receptor (beta chain) was observed in a study of tumor-infiltrating lymphocytes in primary liver carcinoma. General study findings and limits: Tumors significantly exceeded blood in top-250-clone fraction (p = 0.039). Among top clones, only about 7-24% appeared in all five tumor regions.

Co-extraction of both nucleic acids (RNA and DNA) used roughly 20-33 mg of unsorted bulk tissue. CDR1 and CDR2 from the germline V gene are MNHEY and SVGEGT. This CDR3 comprises 14 residues. V lost 2 bases, J lost 4 bases, and 11 bases lay in between. A primer matching the constant region was used to make TCR beta cDNA from 500 to 650 ng of total RNA. For TCR beta, libraries were produced by three nested multiplex PCR rounds using slightly modified ARM-PCR. With TRBV1-TRBV30 forward primers and a C-beta reverse primer, the first two PCR rounds were run for 10 cycles each. TCRdb re-analysed the multiplex PCR reads in MiXCR, keeping a single row per CDR3 protein. Among roughly 100,000 distinct CDR3 sequences listed, roughly 80% were seen once. In the case of this clonotype: What it binds is unknown.

The chain has TRBV6-2 or TRBV6-3 and TRBJ1-1; D remains unclear. The sequence was collected from a man aged 35-49 years with primary liver carcinoma and hepatitis B virus infection. The material sequenced was liver tumor tissue from sampling region 3. The subset: tumor region T3, left-lateral pole. CDR3 nucleotides: TGTGCCAGCAGTTACCCCGGCCGGGGCACTGAAGCTTTCTTT. Protein: CASSYPGRGTEAFF.